Listed below are T cell receptor beta chains from one sample, sequenced in a study of cytomegalovirus exposure and HLA in healthy donors. Sequencing used immunoSEQ multiplex PCR; TCRdb keeps in-frame clones, though not all of them. This sample lists under 95,000 clones; its ten largest clones have roughly 3.8%. Sequenced: PBMCs. Every receptor here comes from a female donor in good health and CMV-seropositive. CDR3s include the opening cysteine and the closing phenylalanine or tryptophan. Fields, in order: J gene, V gene, D gene, CDR3 DNA, CDR3 protein. A D gene is named only where the DNA matches it firmly.

TRBJ2-2 | TRBV4-1 | - | TGCGCCAGCAGCCTACAGGAAACCACCGGGGAGCTGTTTTTT | CASSLQETTGELFF
TRBJ2-1 | TRBV6-5 | TRBD2 | TGTGCCAGCGGCCACACTAGCGGGGGGGCTAGTGAGCAGTTCTTC | CASGHTSGGASEQFF
TRBJ1-6 | TRBV10-3 | - | TGTGCCATCAGTGAGTCCAACAGTTCCCTCCACTTT | CAISESNSSLHF
TRBJ2-7 | TRBV10-3 | - | TGTGCCATCAGTGCGGGTCACCCCGACTCCTACGAGCAGTACTTC | CAISAGHPDSYEQYF
TRBJ1-5 | TRBV4-1 | TRBD1 | TGCGCCAGCAGCCAAGAGGCGGGACAGCGTAAGCAGCCCCAGCATTTT | CASSQEAGQRKQPQHF
TRBJ1-5 | TRBV28 | - | TGTGCCAGCAGTTTACCGGGGTATAGCAATCAGCCCCAGCATTTT | CASSLPGYSNQPQHF
TRBJ1-6 | TRBV7-9 | - | TGTGCCAGCAGTCGACAGAATTCACCCCTCCACTTT | CASSRQNSPLHF
TRBJ2-7 | TRBV5-6 | TRBD1 | TGTGCCAGCAGCTTATTCGACAGGGAGAGCTCCTACGAGCAGTACTTC | CASSLFDRESSYEQYF
TRBJ2-7 | TRBV4-3 | - | TGCGCCAGCAGCCAAGAATTAGCGGTCTACGAGCAGTACTTC | CASSQELAVYEQYF
TRBJ2-7 | TRBV7-9 | - | TGTGCCAGCAGCGGACAGGGAGGGGCCTACGAGCAGTACTTC | CASSGQGGAYEQYF
TRBJ1-2 | TRBV6-5 | - | TGTGCCAGCACGAACGGGGGGAGGCATGGCTACACCTTC | CASTNGGRHGYTF
TRBJ1-6 | TRBV18 | TRBD1 | TGTGCCAGCTCGGACAGGGAAGATTCACCCCTCCACTTT | CASSDREDSPLHF
TRBJ2-7 | TRBV29-1 | - | TGCAGCGTTGAGGAAGGGGGAAGGGGAGAGCAGTACTTC | CSVEEGGRGEQYF
TRBJ2-7 | TRBV6-6 | - | TGTGCCAGCAGTTACTCGTCCGGACAGTCCACCTACGAGCAGTACTTC | CASSYSSGQSTYEQYF
TRBJ1-5 | TRBV7-9 | TRBD1 | TGTGCCAGCAGCAGGGGACAGTATAGCAATCAGCCCCAGCATTTT | CASSRGQYSNQPQHF
TRBJ2-5 | TRBV9 | TRBD2 | TGTGCCAGCAGCGTAGGGACTAGCTGGGACGGGACCCAGTACTTC | CASSVGTSWDGTQYF
TRBJ2-1 | TRBV4-1 | TRBD2 | TGCGCCAGCAGCCAAGATGCTCGGGGACTAGCGGCTTACAATGAGCAGTTCTTC | CASSQDARGLAAYNEQFF
TRBJ2-5 | TRBV7-2 | - | TGTGCCAGCAGCTTAGGGGGTAGGGGAGAGACCCAGTACTTC | CASSLGGRGETQYF
TRBJ1-1 | TRBV10-2 | - | TGCGCCAGCAGCGATCGAGCGGTGAACACTGAAGCTTTCTTT | CASSDRAVNTEAFF
TRBJ2-6 | TRBV5-6 | - | TGTGCCAGCAGCCCGCCAGGGTTTTCTGGGGCCAACGTCCTGACTTTC | CASSPPGFSGANVLTF
TRBJ2-2 | TRBV7-2 | - | TGTGCCAGCACCCTTAGGGGATCCACCGGGGAGCTGTTTTTT | CASTLRGSTGELFF
TRBJ2-4 | TRBV7-6 | - | TGTGCCAGCAGCTCTCGGGAGAGGGGAAACATTCAGTACTTC | CASSSRERGNIQYF
TRBJ2-5 | TRBV29-1 | - | TGCAGCGTAGCCCGGGAAAGGTTAGTAGAGACCCAGTACTTC | CSVARERLVETQYF
TRBJ2-5 | TRBV4-1 | - | TGCGCCAGCAGCCAAGATCACGGAGAAGAGACCCAGTACTTC | CASSQDHGEETQYF
TRBJ2-5 | TRBV18 | TRBD2 | TGTGCCAGCTCACCCCCGGGACTAGTCGGGGAGACCCAGTACTTC | CASSPPGLVGETQYF
TRBJ1-2 | TRBV6-1 | TRBD1 | TGTGCCAGCAGTGCAAGACGCCGGGACAGCTCTCCCTATGGCTACACCTTC | CASSARRRDSSPYGYTF
TRBJ2-1 | TRBV5-1 | TRBD1 | TGCGCCAGCAGCCCCCGACAGGGAAACAATGAGCAGTTCTTC | CASSPRQGNNEQFF
TRBJ2-3 | TRBV28 | TRBD1 | TGTGCCAGCAGTTCCACCGAAAGACAGGGGTGGAGTACGCAGTATTTT | CASSSTERQGWSTQYF
TRBJ1-1 | TRBV7-3 | TRBD1 | TGTGCCAGCAGCTCAGGCTCAGGGGGCAATTCGGCTTTCTTT | CASSSGSGGNSAFF
TRBJ2-7 | TRBV18 | TRBD2 | TGTGCCAGCTCACCAGGGGGACTAGGGTACGAGCAGTACTTC | CASSPGGLGYEQYF
TRBJ1-1 | TRBV20-1 | - | TGCAGTGCTCCAGGGGACACTGAAGCTTTCTTT | CSAPGDTEAFF
TRBJ2-7 | TRBV13 | TRBD1 | TGTGCCAGCAGCTTAGCGACAGGGGGATGGGTGCAGTACTTC | CASSLATGGWVQYF
TRBJ2-3 | TRBV19 | TRBD1 | TGTGCCAGTAGTATCGGACAGGGCGGCGGAGATAAGCAGTATTTT | CASSIGQGGGDKQYF
TRBJ2-7 | TRBV5-1 | TRBD1 | TGCGCCAGCAGCTTGGAACAGGGGACCACCTACGAGCAGTACTTC | CASSLEQGTTYEQYF
TRBJ2-1 | TRBV18 | TRBD1 | TGTGCCAGCCGCCAGGACAGGGGGATAAACAATGAGCAGTTCTTC | CASRQDRGINNEQFF
TRBJ1-1 | TRBV18 | - | TGTGCCAGCTCACCAAGTTGGGAACAGGGCTTGAACACTGAAGCTTTCTTT | CASSPSWEQGLNTEAFF
TRBJ1-1 | TRBV6-1 | - | TGTGCCAGCATCAGGGGTTTGGGGGGGGGCACTGAAGCTTTCTTT | CASIRGLGGGTEAFF
TRBJ1-4 | TRBV6-6 | TRBD1 | TGTGCCAGCATTCCAGGAAAGACAGGGCTGGGTGAAAAACTGTTTTTT | CASIPGKTGLGEKLFF
TRBJ2-7 | TRBV7-2 | TRBD1 | TGTGCCAGCAGCTTTTCCGGGACAGGGGTCTACGAGCAGTACTTC | CASSFSGTGVYEQYF
TRBJ1-1 | TRBV7-6 | - | TGTGCCAGCAGCTTAGAGGTGGGGAGGGGAGCTTTCTTT | CASSLEVGRGAFF
TRBJ2-3 | TRBV21-1 | - | TGTGCCAGCAGGGAGGGGACAGGGGGCAATGGGGACACAGATACGCAGTATTTT | CASREGTGGNGDTDTQYF
TRBJ2-1 | TRBV5-1 | - | TGCGCCAGCAGCTTTGGACAATTGCAGTTCTTC | CASSFGQLQFF
TRBJ2-7 | TRBV4-1 | TRBD1 | TGCGCCAGCAGCCAGGAGGACAGGCGGCCCAGATACGAGCAGTACTTC | CASSQEDRRPRYEQYF
TRBJ2-3 | TRBV18 | - | TGTGCCAGCTCCCGATTGGAGAGCACAGATACGCAGTATTTT | CASSRLESTDTQYF
TRBJ1-5 | TRBV6-6 | - | TGTGCCAGCATTTCCCCATCCCATAGCAATCAGCCCCAGCATTTT | CASISPSHSNQPQHF
TRBJ2-7 | TRBV5-1 | TRBD1 | TGCGCCAGCAGCATCGGGACAGAGTACGAGCAGTACTTC | CASSIGTEYEQYF
TRBJ1-5 | TRBV15 | - | TGTGCCACCAGCGCGGGGGAGGATAGCAATCAGCCCCAGCATTTT | CATSAGEDSNQPQHF
TRBJ2-2 | TRBV7-9 | TRBD1 | TGTGCCAGCAGCTTAGCCGGGACAGGGGGGACCGGGGAGCTGTTTTTT | CASSLAGTGGTGELFF
TRBJ2-7 | TRBV29-1 | - | TGCAGCGTAGCAGAGGCCTACGAGCAGTACTTC | CSVAEAYEQYF
TRBJ2-7 | TRBV12-5 | TRBD1 | TGTGCTAGTGGTTCGCACTCCGGGACAGGGCGCCACGAGCAGTACTTC | CASGSHSGTGRHEQYF
TRBJ2-6 | TRBV6-4 | - | TGTGCCAGCAGTGATGAGGCTAGTTCCGTTGCTGGGGCCAACGTCCTGACTTTC | CASSDEASSVAGANVLTF
TRBJ2-7 | TRBV19 | - | TGTGCCAGTAGTCGACAGCGCTTGACGTACGAGCAGTACTTC | CASSRQRLTYEQYF
TRBJ2-1 | TRBV4-1 | TRBD1 | TGCGCCAGCAGCCCGGACAGGAGCTCCTACAATGAGCAGTTCTTC | CASSPDRSSYNEQFF